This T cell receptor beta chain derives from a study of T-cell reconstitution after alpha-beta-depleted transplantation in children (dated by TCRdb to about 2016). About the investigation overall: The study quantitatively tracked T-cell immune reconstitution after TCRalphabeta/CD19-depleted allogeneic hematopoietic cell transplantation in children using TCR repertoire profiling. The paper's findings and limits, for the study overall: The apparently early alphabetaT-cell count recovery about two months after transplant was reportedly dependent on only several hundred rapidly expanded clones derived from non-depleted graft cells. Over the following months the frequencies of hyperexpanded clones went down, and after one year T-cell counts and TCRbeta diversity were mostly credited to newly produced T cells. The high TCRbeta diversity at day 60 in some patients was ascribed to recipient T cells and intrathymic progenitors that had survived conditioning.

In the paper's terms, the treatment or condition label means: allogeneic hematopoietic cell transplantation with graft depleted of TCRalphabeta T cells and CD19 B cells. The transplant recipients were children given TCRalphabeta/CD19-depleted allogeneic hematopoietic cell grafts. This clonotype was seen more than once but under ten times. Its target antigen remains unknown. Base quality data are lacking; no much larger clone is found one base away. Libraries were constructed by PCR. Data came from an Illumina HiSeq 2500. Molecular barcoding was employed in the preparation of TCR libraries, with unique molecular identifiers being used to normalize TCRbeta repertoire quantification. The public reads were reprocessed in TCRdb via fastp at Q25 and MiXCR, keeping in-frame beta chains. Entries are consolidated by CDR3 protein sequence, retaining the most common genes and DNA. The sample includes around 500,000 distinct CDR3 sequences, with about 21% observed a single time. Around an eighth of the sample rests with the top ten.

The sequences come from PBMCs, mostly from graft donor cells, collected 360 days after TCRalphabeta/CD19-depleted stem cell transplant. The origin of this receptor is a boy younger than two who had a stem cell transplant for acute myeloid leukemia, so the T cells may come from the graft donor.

The DNA sequence is as follows: TGTGCCAGCAGCCTCCTTCCTCATGCCTACACCGGGGAGCTGTTTTTT. Translation gives CASSLLPHAYTGELFF. The chain is made from TRBV12-3 or TRBV12-4 and TRBJ2-2; the D gene lacks a confident call. Reading from cysteine to phenylalanine, the CDR3 counts 16 amino acids. The DNA shown is the 48-base CDR3, in frame from base 1. Between the V and J ends, shortened by 6 bases and 3 bases respectively, the junction contains 17 bases.